Below, 14 T cell receptor beta chains from the same sample are listed, as sequenced in a study of T cell clonality in common variable immunodeficiency. The assay was immunoSEQ multiplex PCR, and TCRdb's table has in-frame clones only and misses some. There are around 39,000 clones in the sample, none observed a single time. Sequences were obtained from peripheral blood mononuclear cells. These receptors came from a person aged 18 to 70 in good health.

In its sample, this clone was seen many times. The read ends 3 residues early relative to the CDR3; the germline J gene fills the gap. J is TRBJ2-3 and V is TRBV20-1; maybe TRBD2 (5 bases). Germline CDR1 reads DFQATT; CDR2 reads SNEGSKA (reference sequence). This CDR3 region has 13 residues. V lost 7 bases and J lost 2, with 13 bases in between. CDR3 bases read: TGCAGTGACCGAGCGGATCTCACAGATACG. Translation gives CSDRADLTDT. The CDR3 as a whole reads CSDRADLTDTQYF.

This clone has a count of ten or more. The sequenced fragment ends 3 residues before the CDR3 boundary, so the rest is inferred from the germline J gene. This chain uses TRBV4-1 with TRBJ1-2; unclear D gene. The V gene's germline CDR1 is MGHRA and CDR2 YSYEKL. The V end was cut by 0 bases, the J end by 4 bases, with 15 bases between. CDR3 length: 16 amino acids. The CDR3 loop reads CASSQEDQVLLYGYTF. The DNA read from the CDR3 is TGCGCCAGCAGCCAAGAAGACCAGGTTCTCCTCTATGGC.

This clone has at least ten counts. The observed sequence ends 3 residues before the CDR3 terminus, with the missing tail filled in from the germline J gene. The V gene is TRBV29-1, the J gene TRBJ2-3; the match to TRBD2 covers 8 bases. V lost 1 base to trimming and J lost 3 bases; unmatched junction nucleotides: 12. This CDR3 is built from 17 residues. Germline V gene sequence: CDR1 SQVTM, CDR2 ANQGSEA. CDR3 sequence: CSVEGLMTSDSTDTQYF. The covered CDR3 bases are TGCAGCGTTGAAGGCCTGATGACTAGCGACTCGACAGATACG.

In its sample, this clone was seen many times. The CDR3 end lies 3 residues beyond the end of the read and is filled in from the germline J gene. V usage is TRBV5-1 and J usage is TRBJ2-5, with 10 nucleotides matching TRBD2. The CDR3 sequence is 18 residues long. V gave up 4 bases and J gave up 2 bases; unmatched junction bases: 14. Germline V gene data show CDR1 as SGHRS and CDR2 as YFSETQ. CDR3 bases read: TGCGCCAGCAGCCGAAGCTCTTTAGCGGGGGGCCGGCAAGAGACC. Its protein product is CASSRSSLAGGRQET. The CDR3 in its entirety is CASSRSSLAGGRQETQYF. The full variable domain, its missing parts supplied by reference TRBV5-1 and TRBJ2-5, is KAGVTQTPRYLIKTRGQQVTLSCSPISGHRSVSWYQQTPGQGLQFLFEYFSETQRNKGNFPGRFSGRQFSNSRSEMNVSTLELGDSALYLCASSRSSLAGGRQETQYFGPGTRLLVL.

This clone was picked up many times. The read ends 3 residues early relative to the CDR3; the germline J gene fills the gap. The rearrangement uses TRBV30 and TRBJ2-5, with no clear D. CDR3 length equals 11 residues. Between the trimmed V and J ends, which lost 2 bases and 4 bases, there was a span of 5 bases. Germline CDR1 GTSNPN, CDR2 SVGIG (reference sequence). CDR3: CAWSIIETQYF. The DNA read from the CDR3 is TGTGCCTGGAGTATTATAGAGACC.

The sample holds many counts of this clone. The CDR3 end lies 3 residues beyond the end of the read and is filled in from the germline J gene. V and J are TRBV6-1 and TRBJ2-7; D gene uncertain. Trimming took off 3 bases at V and 6 bases at J, with 6 bases between the two ends. CDR1 and CDR2 from the germline V gene are MNHNS and SASEGT. This CDR3 is 11 amino acids long. The part of the CDR3 DNA that was read is TGTGCCAGCAGTGACGGGTCCGAG. Translation gives CASSDGSE. The entire CDR3 protein is CASSDGSEQYF.

This clone was observed many times. The read ends 3 residues early relative to the CDR3; the germline J gene fills the gap. This sequence joins TRBV23-1 and TRBJ1-6; tentative D call: TRBD1 (6 bases). TRBV23-1 is an ORF for which the function is uncertain. Trimming stripped 6 bases from V and 5 bases from J, with 14 bases between. This CDR3 region has 15 residues. CDR3 amino acids: CASSSGGRDNSPLHF. The CDR3 DNA, read in part, is TGCGCCAGCAGCTCGGGGGGGCGGGATAATTCACCC.

This clone has more than one count but fewer than ten. Read data end 3 residues before the CDR3 end; the end is taken from the germline J gene. This chain joins TRBV2 and TRBJ1-3, with TRBD1 as a possible D gene (5 bases). This CDR3 region has 16 residues. V was clipped by 6 bases and J by 0 bases, with 15 bases between them. Germline assignment: CDR1 SNHLY and CDR2 FYNNEI. CDR3 loop: CASSNLQGGSGNTIYF. CDR3 bases read: TGTGCCAGCAGCAATCTTCAGGGTGGCTCTGGAAACACC. Supplemented by reference TRBV2 and TRBJ1-3, the full variable domain reads EPEVTQTPSHQVTQMGQEVILRCVPISNHLYFYWYRQILGQKVEFLVSFYNNEISEKSEIFDDQFSVERPDGSNFTLKIRSTKLEDSAMYFCASSNLQGGSGNTIYFGEGSWLTVV.

This clone has a count of ten or more. The sequence runs out 3 residues before the end of the CDR3; the remainder is reconstructed from the germline J gene. This chain uses TRBV19 with TRBJ2-1, with 8 nucleotides matching TRBD2. Trimming at V came to 3 bases and at J to 4 bases, leaving 2 bases not matched to a gene. The length of the CDR3 is 14 residues. Germline V gene sequence: CDR1 LNHDA, CDR2 SQIVND (reference sequence). CDR3 DNA (partial): TGTGCCAGTAGTATCCGGGGGGGTTACAATGAG. This translates into CASSIRGGYNE. Given in full, the CDR3 is CASSIRGGYNEQFF.

This clone was recorded at least ten times. The DNA ends 3 residues before the CDR3 does, and the rest of the CDR3 is filled in from the germline J gene. The chain couples TRBV28 to TRBJ2-6, with D perhaps given as TRBD1 or TRBD2 (7 bases each). The ends were cut back, 11 bases at V and 4 bases at J, with 12 bases in the middle. This CDR3 is built from 13 residues. Germline CDR1 reads MDHEN; CDR2 reads SYDVKM. The CDR3: CAGRGRGANVLTF. The CDR3 bases that were read are TGTGCCGGGAGGGGGCGCGGGGCCAACGTC.

This clone turned up a few times. Coverage ceases 3 residues before the CDR3 finishes, and the germline J gene fills in the end. The chain has TRBV20-1 and TRBJ2-3; D possibly corresponds to TRBD1 (5 bases). Germline V CDR1 and CDR2: DFQATT, SNEGSKA (reference sequence). This CDR3 is built from 12 residues. CDR3 bases read: TGCAGTGCAACGACAGTGAATCAGCCG. Encoded protein: CSATTVNQP. The entire CDR3 sequence reads CSATTVNQPQYF.

Ten or more counts support this clone. The observed sequence ends 3 residues before the CDR3 terminus, with the missing tail filled in from the germline J gene. This chain joins TRBV20-1 and TRBJ1-4, with 10 bases that match TRBD1. Trimming removed 2 bases from V and 8 bases from J; junction bases left unmatched: 11. Germline V gene sequence: CDR1 DFQATT, CDR2 SNEGSKA (reference sequence). CDR3 length: 16 residues. CDR3 DNA (partial): TGCAGTGCTAGAAACCTACCCGGGACAGGGGTAGAAAAA. Residues: CSARNLPGTGVEK. The complete CDR3 reads CSARNLPGTGVEKLFF.

This clone has at least ten counts. Read data end 3 residues before the CDR3 end; the end is taken from the germline J gene. This rearrangement joins TRBV7-9 to TRBJ2-7; D is ambiguous. Germline V gene sequence: CDR1 SEHNR, CDR2 FQNEAQ (reference sequence). V was pared by 4 bases and J by 3 bases, with 16 bases between. The CDR3 extends over 15 amino acids. CDR3 loop: CASSSGVGLIYEQYF. CDR3 DNA (partial): TGTGCCAGCAGCTCCGGTGTTGGGCTAATCTACGAG.

This clone was seen repeatedly, ten times or more. The CDR3 end falls 3 residues outside the read, so it is completed with the germline J gene. The chain combines TRBV6-9 with TRBJ1-5, with 7 bases identical to TRBD1. The trim removed 11 bases at V and 9 bases at J, leaving 16 bases unmatched. The CDR3 spans 14 residues. Germline V gene lookup returns CDR1 MNHGY and CDR2 SVAAGI. The CDR3 DNA, read in part, is TGTGCCGGAAGGACAGGCCCTGGATCAGCGCCC. This codes for CAGRTGPGSAP. The CDR3, in full, reads CAGRTGPGSAPQHF.